Listed here are 28 T cell receptor beta chains from one sample, sequenced in a study of cytomegalovirus exposure and HLA in healthy donors. Use of 60 Vbeta and 13 Jbeta primers characterized the PCR. Method: immunoSEQ multiplex PCR; TCRdb's copy keeps in-frame clones and lacks some. The table has under 300,000 clones, about 75% seen once. The sample taken for sequencing was PBMCs. These receptors all come from a female donor in good health and CMV-seronegative.

This clone occurred once. This chain connects TRBV7-7 to TRBJ2-5; a weak D match, TRBD2 (6 bases). The J call may be wrong; the DNA end is better matched by TRBJ2-7. The CDR3 loop spans 13 amino acids. Germline values: CDR1 SSHAT, CDR2 FNYEAQ (reference sequence). The CDR3 DNA is TGTGCCAGCAGCCCGAGACGGGGAGGCGAGCAGTACTTC. This sequence encodes CASSPRRGGEQYF.

The J gene is TRBJ2-3, the V gene TRBV7-2; 9 bases fit TRBD2. This CDR3 is 16 amino acids long. The germline CDR1 and CDR2 sequences are SGHTA and FQGNSA. After removal of 3 bases from V and 2 bases from J, the junction contained 6 bases not matched to a gene. The chain's CDR3 is CASSLWTSATTDTQYF. CDR3 coding DNA: TGTGCCAGCAGCTTGTGGACTAGCGCGACCACAGATACGCAGTATTTT.

V and J are TRBV28 and TRBJ1-5, with 9 bases fitting TRBD1. The CDR3 is made up of 16 amino acids. Germline V gene sequence: CDR1 MDHEN, CDR2 SYDVKM. V lost 4 bases and J lost 1; bases outside the gene matches: 5. The DNA of the CDR3 is TGTGCCAGCAGTTACTACAGGGGGCGAAGCAATCAGCCCCAGCATTTT. Protein product: CASSYYRGRSNQPQHF.

The chain joins TRBV27 to TRBJ2-7; D remains ambiguous. The germline gives CDR1 MNHEY, CDR2 SMNVEV (reference sequence). Trimming removed 6 bases at V and 2 bases at J, with 11 bases between. The CDR3 totals 13 residues. CDR3 residues: CASSLESTYEQYF. CDR3 DNA: TGTGCCAGCAGCCTTGAGTCGACCTACGAGCAGTACTTC.

The V call is TRBV4-2, the J call TRBJ2-4, with TRBD2 identical over 13 bases. Germline assignment: CDR1 LGHNA and CDR2 YNFKEQ. V dropped 3 bases and J dropped 0; count of bases not matched to a gene: 8. The CDR3 runs to 19 residues. The CDR3 coding sequence is TGTGCCAGCAGCCACGGGACTAGCGGGACCGAACTAGCCAAAAACATTCAGTACTTC. This encodes CASSHGTSGTELAKNIQYF.

Details on this clone: Distinct nucleotide sequences in the sample also encode this CDR3. The rearrangement uses TRBV7-2 and TRBJ2-2, with D possibly being TRBD1 (5 bases). This CDR3 is built from 11 residues. Germline lookup yields CDR1 SGHTA and CDR2 FQGNSA. V lost 9 bases to trimming and J lost 11 bases, with 13 bases between them. The CDR3 sequence: CARRGIGELFF. The CDR3, as DNA: TGTGCCAGAAGGGGAATCGGAGAGCTGTTTTTT.

CDR3 DNA sequence: TGCGCCAGCAGCCAAGATGGAATAGCGGCATACAATGAGCAGTTCTTC. Translated, it gives CASSQDGIAAYNEQFF. This rearrangement joins TRBV4-1 to TRBJ2-1; D possibly corresponds to TRBD2 (6 bases). With 0 bases removed from V and 4 bases from J, the gap between germline ends came to 13 bases. The CDR3 consists of 16 residues. CDR1 is MGHRA, CDR2 YSYEKL, per germline.

The rearrangement joins TRBV7-9 to TRBJ1-5, with 9 bases identical to TRBD1. CDR1 is SEHNR, CDR2 FQNEAQ, per germline (reference sequence). CDR3 size: 16 residues. J was trimmed by 6 bases and V by 6 bases; bases with no gene match: 12. CDR3: CASSGTGQGLVQPQHF. CDR3 in DNA: TGTGCCAGCAGTGGGACGGGACAGGGTTTGGTTCAGCCCCAGCATTTT.

The chain joins TRBV10-1 to TRBJ2-3; TRBD1 agrees at 8 bases. The CDR3 sequence is 14 residues long. V lost 6 bases, J lost 5 bases, and 7 bases stayed unmatched. Germline values: CDR1 WNHNN, CDR2 SYGVQD (reference sequence). CDR3 in DNA: TGCGCCAGCAGCCTCAGGGGGCAGAAAGATACGCAGTATTTT. Translation: CASSLRGQKDTQYF.

The chain has TRBV10-3 and TRBJ2-1; 8 bases are a match to TRBD1. The germline CDR1 and CDR2 sequences are ENHRY and SYGVKD. The CDR3 runs 13 residues. V lost 6 bases and J lost 8; bases outside the gene matches: 6. The CDR3 loop is CAIRGQEDHEQFF. Written as DNA, the CDR3 is TGTGCCATCAGGGGACAGGAAGACCATGAGCAGTTCTTC.

In nucleotides, the CDR3 is TGTGCCAGCAGTGAATTCGGGCGGGGTACTACTAACTATGGCTACACCTTC. Its protein is CASSEFGRGTTNYGYTF. This rearrangement joins TRBV25-1 to TRBJ1-2; unclear D gene. The CDR3 consists of 17 residues. V lost 1 base to trimming and J lost 0 bases, with 15 bases between them. The germline CDR1 and CDR2 sequences are MGHDK and SYGVNS.

The rearrangement uses TRBV6-6 and TRBJ1-2; 10 bases agree with TRBD1. This CDR3 has 16 residues. Germline CDR1 and CDR2: MNHNY and SVGAGI (reference sequence). V lost 2 bases to trimming and J lost 4 bases; unmatched junction nucleotides: 7. The CDR3 sequence is CASSYPRDRGVYGYTF. The CDR3 nucleotides read TGTGCCAGCAGTTACCCCCGGGACAGGGGAGTCTATGGCTACACCTTC.

V gene TRBV5-1 combines with J gene TRBJ2-2; 7 bases map to TRBD2. Trimming at V came to 1 base and at J to 8 bases, leaving 11 bases not matched to a gene. This CDR3 region has 16 residues. CDR1 is SGHRS and CDR2 is YFSETQ in the germline V gene. The CDR3 sequence: CASSLWYTGGSGELFF. The CDR3 nucleotides are TGCGCCAGCAGCTTGTGGTACACGGGAGGCTCGGGGGAGCTGTTTTTT.

This clone was picked up a small number of times. This chain connects TRBV15 to TRBJ2-7; the D gene is possibly TRBD2 (7 bases). From germline, CDR1 is LNHNV and CDR2 YYDKDF (reference sequence). V was cut by 1 base and J by 2 bases, with 9 bases left in between. CDR3 size: 14 residues. The CDR3 region is CATSRAGGPYEQYF. CDR3 sequence (DNA): TGTGCCACCAGCAGAGCGGGGGGCCCCTACGAGCAGTACTTC.

A word on this clone: Other DNA sequences in this specimen translate into the identical CDR3. CDR3 in amino acids: CASSGGTGAYEQYF. In DNA form, the CDR3 reads TGTGCCAGCAGTGGCGGGACAGGGGCCTACGAGCAGTACTTC. V usage is TRBV6-1 and J usage is TRBJ2-7; the match to TRBD1 covers 10 bases. With V trimmed by 4 bases and J by 2 bases, 2 bases remained unmatched. CDR1 is MNHNS, CDR2 SASEGT, per germline. The CDR3 is made up of 14 amino acids.

The chain is built from TRBV6-5 and TRBJ2-7; 7 nucleotides line up with TRBD2. The J segment lost 2 bases and the V segment lost 5 bases, leaving 6 bases of the junction unmatched. This CDR3 contains 14 residues. Germline V gene data show CDR1 as MNHEY and CDR2 as SVGAGI. The CDR3 region has the DNA TGTGCCAGCAGTGTTGGGAGGGGACCCTACGAGCAGTACTTC. This encodes CASSVGRGPYEQYF.

The rearrangement joins TRBV29-1 to TRBJ2-4, with 9 bases fitting TRBD2. The CDR3 is 15 residues long. Germline CDR1 and CDR2: SQVTM and ANQGSEA. Trimming cost V 6 bases and J 7 bases; bases outside gene matches: 13. CDR3 coding DNA: TGCAGCGTCCCGCTGCCGGGACTAGCATCGAACATTCAGTACTTC. Translation: CSVPLPGLASNIQYF.

The J gene is TRBJ2-5, the V gene TRBV30, with D perhaps matching TRBD1 (6 bases). The DNA end lines up better with TRBJ2-7; the J call may be wrong. The CDR3 is 15 residues long. Germline V gene sequence: CDR1 GTSNPN, CDR2 SVGIG (reference sequence). CDR3 loop: CAWSGGTGKTYEQYF. The CDR3, as DNA: TGTGCCTGGAGTGGGGGTACAGGGAAGACCTACGAGCAGTACTTC.

This clone came up a few times. The rearrangement uses TRBV19 and TRBJ2-7; tentative D call: TRBD1 (6 bases). Germline V gene lookup returns CDR1 LNHDA and CDR2 SQIVND (reference sequence). The CDR3 is made up of 14 amino acids. Between the trimmed V and J ends, which lost 5 bases and 2 bases, there was a span of 13 bases. The DNA for the CDR3 is TGTGCCAGTAGTGCTCAGGGGACCCCCTACGAGCAGTACTTC. It encodes CASSAQGTPYEQYF.

This clone was observed a few times. The chain uses TRBV18 and TRBJ1-5, with 9 bases lining up with TRBD1. Germline assignment: CDR1 KGHSH and CDR2 LQKENI. This CDR3 region has 17 residues. Trimming removed 3 bases from V and 3 bases from J; junction bases left unmatched: 9. Here the CDR3 DNA reads TGTGCCAGCTCACCTCGATCGGGACAGGGATTCAATCAGCCCCAGCATTTT. Its translation is CASSPRSGQGFNQPQHF.

V and J are TRBV5-6 and TRBJ2-1; 7 bases line up with TRBD2. The germline gives CDR1 SGHDT, CDR2 YYEEEE. The trim removed 4 bases at V and 7 bases at J, leaving 11 bases unmatched. This CDR3 spans 15 amino acids. The CDR3 nucleotides are TGTGCCAGCAGCGAATGGACTAGGTTGGAGAATGAGCAGTTCTTC. It encodes CASSEWTRLENEQFF.

Points on this clone: In the same sample, other DNA sequences code for this CDR3. The chain joins TRBV7-6 to TRBJ1-5; D uncertain. From germline, CDR1 is SGHVS and CDR2 FNYEAQ. This CDR3 region has 14 residues. Trimming took 1 base from V and 4 from J, leaving 8 bases between them. CDR3 protein: CASSLDRGNQPQHF. The CDR3 region has the DNA TGTGCCAGCAGCTTAGATAGAGGGAATCAGCCCCAGCATTTT. The full variable domain, completed using reference TRBV7-6 and TRBJ1-5, is GAGVSQSPRYKVTKRGQDVALRCDPISGHVSLYWYRQALGQGPEFLTYFNYEAQQDKSGLPNDRFSAERPEGSISTLTIQRTEQRDSAMYRCASSLDRGNQPQHFGDGTRLSIL.

The gene calls are TRBV7-9 and TRBJ1-1; 8 bases fit TRBD1. Germline trimming cut 5 bases from V and 4 bases from J; bases unmatched to any gene: 0. The CDR3 contains 12 residues. The germline V gene has CDR1 SEHNR and CDR2 FQNEAQ (reference sequence). The CDR3 loop reads CASSTGGTEAFF. Written as DNA, the CDR3 is TGTGCCAGCAGCACAGGGGGCACTGAAGCTTTCTTT.

The genes are TRBV5-1 and TRBJ1-6, with D possibly TRBD1 on 6 matching bases. Trimming removed 4 bases at V and 5 bases at J, with 13 bases between. The CDR3 runs 15 residues. Germline-derived CDR1 and CDR2 are SGHRS and YFSETQ. The CDR3 region has the DNA TGCGCCAGCAGCACCGGACAGAATGATAATTCACCCCTCCACTTT. Its translation: CASSTGQNDNSPLHF.

This clone was observed a handful of times. The chain joins TRBV2 to TRBJ1-1; D remains unclear. Germline CDR1 SNHLY, CDR2 FYNNEI. V was clipped by 6 bases and J by 3 bases, with 5 bases between them. The CDR3 spans 11 residues. The CDR3 bases are TGTGCCAGCAGCGGGGACACTGAAGCTTTCTTT. Protein: CASSGDTEAFF.

J is TRBJ2-2 and V is TRBV5-1; D perhaps matches TRBD2 (6 bases). This CDR3 comprises 19 residues. V gave up 0 bases and J gave up 3 bases, with 21 bases separating them. The germline gives CDR1 SGHRS, CDR2 YFSETQ. The DNA for the CDR3 is TGCGCCAGCAGCTTGGGGGCATTGATACTAGCATCCGACACCGGGGAGCTGTTTTTT. This gives the protein CASSLGALILASDTGELFF.

This chain links TRBV30 with TRBJ1-2; possible D gene TRBD1, 5 bases. Germline V lookup: CDR1 GTSNPN, CDR2 SVGIG (reference sequence). Trimming stripped 3 bases from V and 7 bases from J, with 18 bases between. This CDR3 region has 14 residues. CDR3 sequence reads: CAWSEGLYSAGYTF. Written as DNA, the CDR3 is TGTGCCTGGAGCGAGGGACTCTACAGCGCTGGCTACACCTTC. The complete variable domain, with remaining parts taken from reference TRBV30 and TRBJ1-2, reads SQTIHQWPATLVQPVGSPLSLECTVEGTSNPNLYWYRQAAGRGLQLLFYSVGIGQISSEVPQNLSASRPQDRQFILSSKKLLLSDSGFYLCAWSEGLYSAGYTFGSGTRLTVV.

The V and J genes are TRBV5-1 and TRBJ2-4, with TRBD2 identical over 11 bases. This CDR3 region has 20 residues. Losses at the gene ends were 1 base for V and 0 bases for J; bases not matched to a gene: 12. Germline V gene sequence: CDR1 SGHRS, CDR2 YFSETQ. Here the CDR3 reads CASSLTGLADQRGAKNIQYF. The CDR3 DNA is TGCGCCAGCAGCTTGACGGGACTAGCGGACCAAAGGGGAGCCAAAAACATTCAGTACTTC.